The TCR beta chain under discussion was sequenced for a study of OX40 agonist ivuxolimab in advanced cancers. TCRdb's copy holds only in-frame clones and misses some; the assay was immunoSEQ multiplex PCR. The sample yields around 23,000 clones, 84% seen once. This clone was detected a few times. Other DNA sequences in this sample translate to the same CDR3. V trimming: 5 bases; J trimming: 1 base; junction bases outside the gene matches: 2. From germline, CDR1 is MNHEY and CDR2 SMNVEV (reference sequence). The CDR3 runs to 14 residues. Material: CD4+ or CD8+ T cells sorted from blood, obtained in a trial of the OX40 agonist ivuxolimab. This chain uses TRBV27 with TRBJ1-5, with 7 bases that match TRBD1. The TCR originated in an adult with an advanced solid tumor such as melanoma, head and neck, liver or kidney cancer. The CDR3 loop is CASSTGQSNQPQHF. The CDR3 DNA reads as TGTGCCAGCAGTACGGGACAGAGCAATCAGCCCCAGCATTTT.